This T cell receptor (beta chain) was identified in a study of T cell repertoires in cytomegalovirus infection. The germline V gene has CDR1 SNHLY and CDR2 FYNNEI. The CDR3 has 16 residues. J was trimmed by 4 bases and V by 7 bases; bases with no gene match: 9. This clonotype has only one observation. Its antigen is as yet unknown. TCRdb fed the reads into MiXCR, producing one record per CDR3 protein. This sample has fewer than 1,000,000 distinct CDR3 sequences, with roughly 31% found just once. This chain uses TRBV2 with TRBJ1-4, with 10 bases lining up with TRBD1. The receptor was derived from a human donor in good health (CMV status not recorded). Some clones in this sample may be carry-over from other donors' samples. The starting material was cultured CD8+ T cells from PBMCs, obtained from culture after CMV antigen stimulation. The CDR3 sequence is CASTWTGGSDNEKLFF. The CDR3 DNA reads as TGTGCCAGCACCTGGACAGGGGGGAGTGATAATGAAAAACTGTTTTTT.